The 20 T cell receptor beta chains presented below share a single source sample, sequenced in a study of blood T cell repertoires in COVID-19. Sequenced by immunoSEQ multiplex PCR; TCRdb stores in-frame clones only, minus some. The table records tens of thousands of clones, 85% to 90% of them present only once. The sequenced material came from peripheral blood. The receptors originated from a man between 45 and 60 years old with acute or convalescent COVID-19.

J is TRBJ2-5 and V is TRBV19; D is uncertain. This CDR3 contains 13 residues. Trimming removed 5 bases at V and 1 base at J, with 8 bases between. Germline V gene data show CDR1 as LNHDA and CDR2 as SQIVND (reference sequence). Here the CDR3 reads CASSSDTQETQYF. In nucleotides, the CDR3 is TGTGCCAGTAGTTCTGACACCCAAGAGACCCAGTACTTC.

In its sample, this clone was seen a few times. V and J are TRBV5-4 and TRBJ2-3, with D possibly being TRBD2 (6 bases). The germline V and J ends were trimmed by 0 bases and 5 bases, with 7 bases remaining between them. Germline-derived CDR1 and CDR2 are SGHNT and YYREEE (reference sequence). This CDR3 has 13 residues. CDR3 sequence (DNA): TGTGCCAGCAGCTTGGCCGGGGGAGATACGCAGTATTTT. Protein: CASSLAGGDTQYF.

CDR3 protein: CASSFGTGGYYGYTF. The CDR3 DNA sequence: TGTGCCAGCAGTTTTGGGACAGGGGGATACTATGGCTACACCTTC. The J gene is TRBJ1-2, the V gene TRBV28; TRBD1 matches 11 bases. Germline V CDR1 and CDR2: MDHEN, SYDVKM. Trimming at V came to 3 bases and at J to 3 bases, leaving 3 bases not matched to a gene. This CDR3 is built from 15 residues.

V gene TRBV2 combines with J gene TRBJ2-6, with TRBD2 matching 7 bases. V was clipped by 4 bases and J by 0 bases; unmatched bases: 3. Looked up from germline, CDR1 is SNHLY and CDR2 is FYNNEI. This CDR3 has 16 amino acids. The CDR3 nucleotides are TGTGCCAGCAGTGCCAGCGGGGCCTCTGGGGCCAACGTCCTGACTTTC. The encoded protein is CASSASGASGANVLTF.

V and J are TRBV11-3 and TRBJ1-1, with 9 bases aligning to TRBD1. With 0 bases clipped from V and 6 bases from J, the junction kept 5 bases outside the gene matches. The germline CDR1 and CDR2 sequences are SGHNT and YENEEA. This CDR3 contains 15 residues. CDR3 loop: CASSLDGRTGAEAFF. The CDR3 DNA reads as TGTGCCAGCAGCTTAGATGGGCGGACAGGGGCTGAAGCTTTCTTT. The variable domain in full, with the rest retrieved from reference TRBV11-3 and TRBJ1-1, is EAGVVQSPRYKIIEKKQPVAFWCNPISGHNTLYWYLQNLGQGPELLIRYENEEAVDDSQLPKDRFSAERLKGVDSTLKIQPAELGDSAVYLCASSLDGRTGAEAFFGQGTRLTVV.

Written as DNA, the CDR3 is TGTGCCAGCAGCTCGACGGCAGGGTACGAAAAACTGTTTTTT. This codes for CASSSTAGYEKLFF. The chain joins TRBV3-1 (or the pseudogene TRBV3-2) to TRBJ1-4, with D perhaps matching TRBD1 (5 bases). The germline V gene has CDR1 LGHDT and CDR2 YNNKEL (reference sequence). The V end was cut by 5 bases, the J end by 8 bases, with 15 bases between. The CDR3 has 14 residues.

This chain joins TRBV9 and TRBJ2-7; tentative D call: TRBD2 (6 bases). The length of the CDR3 is 14 residues. The V end lost 0 bases, the J end lost 5 bases, and 12 bases lay between the germline ends. Germline V gene data show CDR1 as SGDLS and CDR2 as YYNGEE. CDR3 bases: TGTGCCAGCAGCGTAGAGGGACTCACCAACGAGCAGTACTTC. Protein sequence: CASSVEGLTNEQYF.

The chain uses TRBV4-2 and TRBJ2-7, with 8 positions matching TRBD1. With 4 bases clipped from V and 4 bases from J, the junction kept 9 bases outside the gene matches. Germline CDR1 and CDR2: LGHNA and YNFKEQ. The CDR3 contains 15 residues. This chain's CDR3 is CASSLQGQASYEQYF. Here the CDR3 DNA reads TGTGCCAGCAGCCTCCAGGGACAGGCGTCTTACGAGCAGTACTTC.

The genes are TRBV6-1 and TRBJ2-5; 12 nucleotides line up with TRBD2. This CDR3 contains 15 residues. V lost 2 bases and J lost 2; bases outside the gene matches: 0. Germline CDR1 MNHNS, CDR2 SASEGT. In DNA, the CDR3 is TGTGCCAGCAGTGAACTAGCGGGGGGGCAAGAGACCCAGTACTTC. It encodes CASSELAGGQETQYF.

This sequence joins TRBV6-5 and TRBJ1-2; no clear D. Looked up from germline, CDR1 is MNHEY and CDR2 is SVGAGI. V gave up 6 bases and J gave up 5 bases, with 13 bases separating them. This CDR3 region has 13 residues. The CDR3 loop reads CASSINGLYGYTF. The CDR3 DNA is TGTGCCAGCAGCATAAATGGCCTTTATGGCTACACCTTC.

The chain carries TRBV25-1 and TRBJ2-1; 11 bases fit TRBD2. The germline V gene encodes CDR1 MGHDK and CDR2 SYGVNS. This CDR3 comprises 14 residues. V was clipped by 6 bases and J by 9 bases; unmatched bases: 7. CDR3 sequence: CASSYSGGAIEQFF. The CDR3, as DNA: TGTGCCAGCAGCTATAGCGGGGGGGCGATTGAGCAGTTCTTC.

DNA of the CDR3: TGTGCCACCAGCACTGGGAGGGAGGGCCTCGCCGGGGAGCTGTTTTTT. It encodes CATSTGREGLAGELFF. The gene calls are TRBV15 and TRBJ2-2; 7 bases are a match to TRBD2. The CDR3 is 16 amino acids. CDR1 LNHNV and CDR2 YYDKDF come from the germline V gene (reference sequence). Unmatched junction bases numbered 11, after V lost 4 bases and J lost 6 bases.

The V call is TRBV30, the J call TRBJ1-1; TRBD1 might be the D (5 bases). Trimming left V 4 bases short and J 3 bases short, with 12 bases between. Germline CDR1 reads GTSNPN; CDR2 reads SVGIG (reference sequence). CDR3 size: 13 residues. The CDR3 bases are TGTGCCTGGATAGGGGAGGTGGACACTGAAGCTTTCTTT. Protein product: CAWIGEVDTEAFF.

Here the CDR3 reads CASSVTRDIGQPQHF. CDR3 DNA: TGTGCCAGCAGCGTTACACGGGACATTGGTCAGCCCCAGCATTTT. The chain employs TRBV7-8 and TRBJ1-5; D may be TRBD1 (6 bases). Germline assignment: CDR1 SGHVS and CDR2 FQNEAQ. The V end lost 5 bases, the J end lost 6 bases, and 17 bases lay between the germline ends. The CDR3 spans 15 residues.

The V and J genes are TRBV6-1 and TRBJ2-1, with D perhaps TRBD2 (5 bases). The CDR3 spans 14 residues. V lost 2 bases and J 4 bases, leaving 9 bases between the germline ends. Looked up from germline, CDR1 is MNHNS and CDR2 is SASEGT. This CDR3 is CASSERGLYNEQFF. In nucleotides, the CDR3 is TGTGCCAGCAGTGAAAGAGGACTGTACAATGAGCAGTTCTTC.

V and J are TRBV6-5 and TRBJ1-1, with 7 bases matching TRBD1. This CDR3 region has 14 residues. The V gene end was trimmed by 2 bases and the J gene end by 4 bases; junction bases not matched to a gene: 4. Per germline, CDR1 MNHEY and CDR2 SVGAGI. For the CDR3, the DNA is TGTGCCAGCAGTTACCCCTCAGGGGGCACTGAAGCTTTCTTT. Its translation is CASSYPSGGTEAFF.

The J gene is TRBJ1-4, the V gene TRBV20-1, with 8 bases that match TRBD1. Germline CDR1 DFQATT, CDR2 SNEGSKA (reference sequence). The CDR3 is 15 amino acids. J was trimmed by 7 bases and V by 3 bases; bases with no gene match: 10. The CDR3 here is CSASPEQGAREKLFF. CDR3 bases: TGCAGTGCTAGTCCCGAGCAGGGGGCGCGTGAAAAACTGTTTTTT.

The chain links TRBV19 to TRBJ2-3; 15 bases map to TRBD2. Looked up from germline, CDR1 is LNHDA and CDR2 is SQIVND (reference sequence). The V gene end was trimmed by 4 bases and the J gene end by 7 bases; junction bases not matched to a gene: 9. The CDR3 extends over 17 amino acids. The CDR3 here is CASSSVGTSGGRNTQYF. In nucleotides, the CDR3 is TGTGCCAGTAGTAGCGTAGGGACTAGCGGGGGGAGGAATACGCAGTATTTT.

The CDR3 is CASSPEGTNYEQYF. The CDR3 DNA reads as TGTGCCAGCTCACCAGAAGGTACTAACTACGAGCAGTACTTC. This chain joins TRBV18 and TRBJ2-7, with D unclear. V lost 2 bases and J lost 3, with 11 bases in between. The CDR3 runs 14 residues. Germline V CDR1 and CDR2: KGHSH, LQKENI.

This clone was observed once. The V gene is TRBV19, the J gene TRBJ2-7; D possibly corresponds to TRBD1 (5 bases). The germline CDR1 and CDR2 sequences are LNHDA and SQIVND (reference sequence). The CDR3 length is 13 residues. The V and J ends lost 5 bases and 7 bases respectively, with 15 bases between them. The DNA of the CDR3 is TGTGCCAGTAGTCGTACTGGGGCCGGGGAGCAGTACTTC. Translating it yields CASSRTGAGEQYF. Full variable domain (rest looked up from reference TRBV19 and TRBJ2-7): DGGITQSPKYLFRKEGQNVTLSCEQNLNHDAMYWYRQDPGQGLRLIYYSQIVNDFQKGDIAEGYSVSREKKESFPLTVTSAQKNPTAFYLCASSRTGAGEQYFGPGTRLTVT.